The 18 T cell receptor beta chains listed next were all sequenced from one sample in a study of breast tumors, draining lymph nodes, adjacent tissues. Axillary draining lymph nodes of breast cancer patients supplied the node samples. A single record per CDR3 protein comes from TCRdb applying MiXCR to the multiplex PCR reads. The sample consists of roughly 220,000 distinct CDR3 sequences, 34% of them appearing once. The sequenced sample consisted of axillary lymph node tissue. The receptors come from a female donor with breast cancer. Some clones in this sample may be carry-over from other donors' samples.

This clonotype was counted a few times. The chain links TRBV5-4 to TRBJ1-4; weak D call: TRBD1 (6 bases). Trimming took 4 bases from V and 4 from J, leaving 11 bases between them. Germline V lookup: CDR1 SGHNT, CDR2 YYREEE (reference sequence). The CDR3 has 14 amino acids. The CDR3 DNA is TGTGCCAGCAGCGGACCACAGGGTAATGAAAAACTGTTTTTT. Translating it yields CASSGPQGNEKLFF.

The CDR3 loop reads CASSVGTGQYEQYF. CDR3 nucleotide sequence: TGTGCCAGCAGCGTTGGGACAGGGCAGTACGAGCAGTACTTC. The genes are TRBV9 and TRBJ2-7; 9 bases line up with TRBD1. There are 14 residues in the CDR3. V shed 2 bases, J shed 4 bases, and the junction held 4 bases outside the gene matches. Looked up from germline, CDR1 is SGDLS and CDR2 is YYNGEE.

This chain uses TRBV12-3 or TRBV12-4 with TRBJ2-5; 10 nucleotides line up with TRBD2. The CDR3 is 14 residues long. J was trimmed by 5 bases and V by 7 bases; bases with no gene match: 7. In DNA, the CDR3 is TGTGCCAGCAAGGGGACTAGCGTCCATGAGACCCAGTACTTC. Its translation: CASKGTSVHETQYF.

This clonotype was seen many times. This sequence joins TRBV2 and TRBJ2-2, with TRBD1 matching over 9 bases. CDR1 is SNHLY, CDR2 FYNNEI, per germline. The V and J ends lost 6 bases and 7 bases, in that order; junction bases with no gene match: 3. CDR3 length equals 13 residues. The DNA of the CDR3 is TGTGCCAGCAGGGGGACAGGGTTCGGGGAGCTGTTTTTT. It yields the protein CASRGTGFGELFF.

This clonotype was picked up many times. The J gene is TRBJ2-3, the V gene TRBV12-3 or TRBV12-4; 7 nucleotides match TRBD1. V lost 5 bases to trimming and J lost 3 bases; unmatched junction nucleotides: 8. The CDR3 is 15 amino acids. The CDR3 spells CASSPGQRGTDTQYF. CDR3 coding DNA: TGTGCCAGCAGTCCGGGACAGCGCGGTACAGATACGCAGTATTTT.

This clonotype appeared many times. The V call is TRBV19, the J call TRBJ2-2; TRBD1 agrees at 8 bases. V was pared by 1 base and J by 7 bases, with 2 bases of the junction left unmatched. The CDR3 is 14 amino acids. CDR1 is LNHDA, CDR2 SQIVND, per germline (reference sequence). The CDR3 DNA is TGTGCCAGTAGTATAGGGACAGGGTTCGGGGAGCTGTTTTTT. It is translated as CASSIGTGFGELFF.

Within the sample, this clonotype is medium-sized. The CDR3 nucleotides read TGTGCCAGCAGCTTTAGCCAGGGGGCTTCTATGGAGACCCAGTACTTC. Protein product: CASSFSQGASMETQYF. The chain links TRBV7-8 to TRBJ2-5; TRBD1 matches 8 bases. V shed 3 bases, J shed 5 bases, and the junction held 11 bases outside the gene matches. The CDR3 is 16 residues long. The germline CDR1 and CDR2 sequences are SGHVS and FQNEAQ.

This clonotype was recorded at least ten times. This chain joins TRBV7-3 and TRBJ1-2, with a weak D call TRBD1 (6 bases). V was pared by 2 bases and J by 6 bases, with 22 bases between. The germline V gene has CDR1 SGHTA and CDR2 FQGTGA. There are 17 residues in the CDR3. In DNA, the CDR3 is TGTGCCAGCAGCTTATTGACCCGGACAGAGGATACCCATGGCTACACCTTC. Its translation is CASSLLTRTEDTHGYTF.

The chain uses TRBV29-1 and TRBJ2-2; TRBD2 might be the D (6 bases). CDR1 and CDR2 (germline): SQVTM, ANQGSEA. The CDR3 spans 14 residues. V dropped 4 bases and J dropped 4 bases, with 13 bases sitting between them. The CDR3 nucleotides are TGCAGCGTTGGGTTCGGGAGAGTCACCGGGGAGCTGTTTTTT. Translating gives CSVGFGRVTGELFF.

This clonotype was picked up many times. The V and J genes are TRBV11-2 and TRBJ2-2, with 8 positions matching TRBD1. Looked up from germline, CDR1 is SGHAT and CDR2 is FQNNGV. With 6 bases clipped from V and 6 bases from J, the junction kept 12 bases outside the gene matches. There are 16 residues in the CDR3. Here the CDR3 reads CASRSLYRGRPGELFF. The DNA for the CDR3 is TGTGCCAGCAGGTCACTTTACAGGGGGAGGCCCGGGGAGCTGTTTTTT. The variable domain in full, with the rest retrieved from reference TRBV11-2 and TRBJ2-2, is EAGVAQSPRYKIIEKRQSVAFWCNPISGHATLYWYQQILGQGPKLLIQFQNNGVVDDSQLPKDRFSAERLKGVDSTLKIQPAKLEDSAVYLCASRSLYRGRPGELFFGEGSRLTVL.

This clonotype was detected only a few times. The CDR3 region is CASSLGGLRSYNEQFF. The CDR3 DNA follows: TGTGCCAGCAGCTTGGGGGGTCTTCGCTCCTACAATGAGCAGTTCTTC. This chain connects TRBV11-3 to TRBJ2-1; maybe TRBD2 (6 bases). Deletions cut 3 bases from V and 0 bases from J, with 12 bases between. Germline V CDR1 and CDR2: SGHNT, YENEEA. This CDR3 comprises 16 residues.

This clonotype occurred a few times. This may stem from a read error, because a much larger clone lies one nucleotide away. The chain joins TRBV5-5 to TRBJ2-1, with 11 bases aligning to TRBD2. This CDR3 is 15 amino acids long. J was trimmed by 2 bases and V by 4 bases; bases with no gene match: 2. Germline CDR1 is SGHKS and CDR2 is YYEKEE (reference sequence). In DNA form, the CDR3 reads TGTGCCAGCAGCCCACTAGCGGGGGCCTACAATGAGCAGTTCTTC. Amino acids: CASSPLAGAYNEQFF.

As regards this clonotype: This may be a read error: a much more frequent sequence differs by one nucleotide. The gene calls are TRBV6-5 and TRBJ2-7; 10 bases match TRBD2. Trimming removed 9 bases from V and 2 bases from J; junction bases left unmatched: 10. CDR3 length: 15 amino acids. Germline V gene sequence: CDR1 MNHEY, CDR2 SVGAGI. Here the CDR3 reads CASTPQAGGPYEQYF. The CDR3 coding sequence is TGTGCCAGTACCCCCCAAGCGGGAGGGCCCTACGAGCAGTACTTC.

This clonotype was seen many times. The chain combines TRBV18 with TRBJ1-5; possibly TRBD1 for D (6 bases). Germline CDR1 is KGHSH and CDR2 is LQKENI. This CDR3 is 15 amino acids long. The ends were cut back, 6 bases at V and 0 bases at J, with 12 bases in the middle. CDR3 amino acids: CASSPTGNSNQPQHF. In DNA, the CDR3 is TGTGCCAGCTCCCCGACAGGCAATAGCAATCAGCCCCAGCATTTT.

In this sample, this clonotype turned up many times. The genes are TRBV7-6 and TRBJ2-1; possibly TRBD2 for D (7 bases). V was clipped by 1 base and J by 7 bases, with 14 bases between them. The CDR3 contains 15 residues. The germline V gene encodes CDR1 SGHVS and CDR2 FNYEAQ. CDR3 DNA: TGTGCCAGCAGCTTAGACGCGGGGGCGGAGAATGAGCAGTTCTTC. Translation: CASSLDAGAENEQFF.

This clonotype was detected a few times. The chain joins TRBV6-5 to TRBJ2-6; either TRBD1 or TRBD2 may fit D (5 bases each). The CDR3 totals 18 residues. CDR1 and CDR2 from the germline V gene are MNHEY and SVGAGI. Trimming shortened V by 6 bases and J by 1 base, and 19 bases separated the two germline ends. The CDR3 bases are TGTGCCAGCAGGCGACGGACTCGGGGCCCATCTGGGGCCAACGTCCTGACTTTC. This sequence encodes CASRRRTRGPSGANVLTF.

This chain links TRBV2 with TRBJ2-2, with TRBD1 matching 7 bases. V lost 8 bases and J lost 1; bases outside the gene matches: 4. CDR3 length equals 14 residues. Germline loops: CDR1 SNHLY, CDR2 FYNNEI. The CDR3 nucleotides are TGTGCCAGCGAAGACAGGGTGAACACCGGGGAGCTGTTTTTT. Protein product: CASEDRVNTGELFF.

This clonotype was observed many times. This chain joins TRBV12-3 or TRBV12-4 and TRBJ1-3, with no clear D. V lost 2 bases, J lost 1 base, and 12 bases lay in between. The CDR3 contains 16 residues. The CDR3 sequence is CASSLRVRRSGNTIYF. The CDR3 bases are TGTGCCAGCAGTTTAAGGGTTCGTCGTTCTGGAAACACCATATATTTT.